What follows describes a single T cell receptor beta chain. The table came from immunoSEQ multiplex PCR; TCRdb's copy has only in-frame clones and leaves some out. The table lists approximately 52,000 clones, 65% to 90% of them singletons. These data originate in a study of blood T cell repertoires in COVID-19. The CDR3 runs 14 residues. The V and J ends lost 4 bases and 1 base respectively, with 11 bases between them. Germline CDR1 SGHRS, CDR2 YFSETQ. This clonotype was sampled from a man in his fifties or sixties with acute or convalescent COVID-19. Sample: peripheral blood. The rearrangement uses TRBV5-1 and TRBJ1-1; maybe TRBD1 (5 bases). The CDR3 bases are TGCGCCAGCAGCCCTGGCAGGGAGAACACTGAAGCTTTCTTT. Its protein is CASSPGRENTEAFF.